This T cell receptor beta chain comes out of a study of shared clonotypes between healthy human individuals. Naive CD8 cells were CD45RO-negative, positively selected for CCR7, excluding terminally differentiated effector memory CD45RA+ cells. In the authors' methods: Filtering differed for immunoSEQ, which gave only junction sequences without quality scores. This table comes from immunoSEQ multiplex PCR, and its TCRdb copy is limited to in-frame clones, with some not included. V and J calls and clone size are copied from that table; D and trimming were computed from the DNA. The table has about 2.2 million clones, 90% to 95% seen once. Notes on this clone: Its target is not known.

Whole-study findings and limits: Sampling included only blood; tissue repertoires likely differ. A small donor pool kept down the genetic and exposure-history diversity that was represented.

This CDR3 comprises 14 residues. CDR1 SGHDT and CDR2 YYEEEE come from the germline V gene. Trimming removed 0 bases from V and 8 bases from J, with 14 bases in between. The sequence derives from a man younger than 35 in good health. Some clones in this sample may be carry-over from other donors' samples. J is TRBJ1-2 and V is TRBV5-6; the D is unclear. The specimen was naive CD8+ T cells from PBMCs. The CDR3 region is CASSLGYGLGGYTF. The CDR3 region has the DNA TGTGCCAGCAGCTTGGGCTATGGGTTGGGCGGCTACACCTTC.